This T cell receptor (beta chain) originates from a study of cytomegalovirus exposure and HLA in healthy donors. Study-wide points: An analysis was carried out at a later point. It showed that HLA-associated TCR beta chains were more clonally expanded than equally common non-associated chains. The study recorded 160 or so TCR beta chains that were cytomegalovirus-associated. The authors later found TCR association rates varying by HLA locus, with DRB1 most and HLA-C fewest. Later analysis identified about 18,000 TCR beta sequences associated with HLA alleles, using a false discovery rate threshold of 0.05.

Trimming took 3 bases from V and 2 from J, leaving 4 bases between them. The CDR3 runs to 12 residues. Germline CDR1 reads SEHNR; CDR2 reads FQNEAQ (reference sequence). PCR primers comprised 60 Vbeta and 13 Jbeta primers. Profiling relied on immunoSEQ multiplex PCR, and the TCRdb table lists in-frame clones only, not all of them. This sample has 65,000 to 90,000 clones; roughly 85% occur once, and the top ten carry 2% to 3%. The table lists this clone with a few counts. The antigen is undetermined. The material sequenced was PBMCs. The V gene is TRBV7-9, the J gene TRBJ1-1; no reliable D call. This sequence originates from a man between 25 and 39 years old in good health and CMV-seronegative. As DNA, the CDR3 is TGTGCCAGCAGCTTGAGTAACACTGAAGCTTTCTTT. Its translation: CASSLSNTEAFF.